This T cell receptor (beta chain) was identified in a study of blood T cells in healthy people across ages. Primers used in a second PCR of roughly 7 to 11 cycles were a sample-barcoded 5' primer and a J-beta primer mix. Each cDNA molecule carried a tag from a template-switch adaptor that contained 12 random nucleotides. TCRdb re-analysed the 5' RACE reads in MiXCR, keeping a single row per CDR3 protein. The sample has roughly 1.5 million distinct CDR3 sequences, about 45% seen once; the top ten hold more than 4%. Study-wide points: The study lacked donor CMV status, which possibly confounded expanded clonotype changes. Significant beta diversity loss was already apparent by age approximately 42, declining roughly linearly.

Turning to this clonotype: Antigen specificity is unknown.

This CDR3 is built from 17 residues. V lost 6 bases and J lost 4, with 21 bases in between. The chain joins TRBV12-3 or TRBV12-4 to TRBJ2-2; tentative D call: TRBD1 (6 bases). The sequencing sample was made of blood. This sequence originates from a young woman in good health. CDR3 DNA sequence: TGTGCCAGCAGCCCCTTCGAGGGGGTCCGAGGCACCGGGGAGCTGTTTTTT. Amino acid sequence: CASSPFEGVRGTGELFF.